This TCR beta chain derives from a study of T cell responses to AZD1222 COVID-19 vaccine. The CDR3 is 15 residues long. From germline, CDR1 is SGHVS and CDR2 FQNEAQ. V lost 3 bases, J lost 6 bases, and 5 bases stayed unmatched. Generated by immunoSEQ multiplex PCR, the TCRdb table keeps only in-frame clones and is missing some. This table holds about 120,000 clones, about 93% found once. This clone was seen only a few times. The receptor was isolated from an adult who received the AZD1222 COVID-19 vaccine. The chain links TRBV7-8 to TRBJ2-3; TRBD2 agrees at 11 bases. Sequencing used peripheral blood, obtained 28 days after the second AZD1222 dose. The CDR3 bases are TGTGCCAGCAGCTTGGGACTAGCGGTAGTTGATACGCAGTATTTT. It specifies CASSLGLAVVDTQYF.